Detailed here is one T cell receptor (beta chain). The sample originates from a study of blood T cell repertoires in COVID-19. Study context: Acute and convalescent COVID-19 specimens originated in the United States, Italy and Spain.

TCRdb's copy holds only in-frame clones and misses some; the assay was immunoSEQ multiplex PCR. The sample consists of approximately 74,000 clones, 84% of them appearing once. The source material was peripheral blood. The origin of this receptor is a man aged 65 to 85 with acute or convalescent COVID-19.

The CDR3 is CASSIDQQRLLAGELFF. The CDR3 nucleotides are TGTGCCAGTAGTATAGATCAACAGCGGCTTTTGGCCGGGGAGCTGTTTTTT. The rearrangement uses TRBV19 and TRBJ2-2; TRBD2 might be the D (5 bases). The CDR3 is 17 residues long. Trimming removed 0 bases at V and 6 bases at J, with 17 bases between. CDR1 and CDR2 (germline): LNHDA, SQIVND (reference sequence).